A selection of T cell receptor beta chains follows, all from one sample in a study of blood T cell repertoires in COVID-19. Generated by immunoSEQ multiplex PCR, the TCRdb table keeps only in-frame clones and is missing some. Of around 210,000 clones listed, 70% to 90% were seen once; the top ten hold around 5.5%. The specimen was peripheral blood. Every receptor here comes from a man in his forties or fifties with COVID-19, enrolled during active disease. CDR3s include the opening cysteine and the closing phenylalanine or tryptophan. D genes are given only for firm matches. Size is omitted from some rows. Given values are once, few, many or a class for expanded clones.

v_gene	abundance	j_gene	d_gene	CDR3nt	CDR3aa
TRBV5-4	-	TRBJ2-1	TRBD2	TGTGCCAGCAGCCCCGGGACTAGCGGGGGGGCCCACAATGAGCAGTTCTTC	CASSPGTSGGAHNEQFF
TRBV4-2	few	TRBJ1-1	-	TGTGCCAGCAGCCAAGATCTTACCTGGGGACTTGCTGAAGCTTTCTTT	CASSQDLTWGLAEAFF
TRBV4-1	-	TRBJ2-7	TRBD1	TGCGCCAGCAGCCAGGGGGGACAGGGGGCAGAAGAGCAGTACTTC	CASSQGGQGAEEQYF
TRBV6-5	-	TRBJ1-4	-	TGTGCCAGCAGTTACTCTGGACAGTTTTCCGGGGAAAAACTGTTTTTT	CASSYSGQFSGEKLFF
TRBV21-1	-	TRBJ2-7	-	TGTGCCAGCAGCAACGGGTCCCCCGACTACGAGCAGTACTTC	CASSNGSPDYEQYF
TRBV5-1	-	TRBJ2-6	TRBD2	TGCGCCAGCAGTTCCGGACGGGAGGGAGGGGCCAACGTCCTGACTTTC	CASSSGREGGANVLTF
TRBV18	-	TRBJ2-3	-	TGTGCCAGCTCACCACCAATCGGGACGGGGGCAGATACGCAGTATTTT	CASSPPIGTGADTQYF
TRBV5-4	-	TRBJ2-3	-	TGTGCCAGCAGCCCTGGGGGCGAGGGCACAGATACGCAGTATTTT	CASSPGGEGTDTQYF
TRBV5-1	-	TRBJ1-4	-	TGCGCCAGCAGCTTGGCCGGTTGGACTAATGAAAAACTGTTTTTT	CASSLAGWTNEKLFF
TRBV6-6	-	TRBJ2-5	TRBD2	TGTGCCAGCAGTTACCCAGCGGGGGGCCCTCAAGAGACCCAGTACTTC	CASSYPAGGPQETQYF
TRBV6-5	once	TRBJ2-3	-	TGTGCCAGCAGCGCAAGGGGGGATACGCAGTATTTT	CASSARGDTQYF
TRBV6-4	once	TRBJ1-5	TRBD1	TGTGCCAGCAGTGAAAATCAGGGGGCTCAGCCCCAGCATTTT	CASSENQGAQPQHF
TRBV4-2	-	TRBJ1-1	-	TGTGCCAGCGGCGGGACGGTATTGAACACTGAAGCTTTCTTT	CASGGTVLNTEAFF
TRBV6-5	-	TRBJ1-1	-	TGTGCCAGCAGTAGAGGAGGGGCAGAAGCTTTCTTT	CASSRGGAEAFF
TRBV5-1	-	TRBJ2-7	-	TGCGCCAGCAGCCCTTCGGACAGCTCCTACGAGCAGTACTTC	CASSPSDSSYEQYF
TRBV29-1	-	TRBJ1-2	TRBD1	TGCAGCGTTGACCGACAGGGGCAAGGTGGCTACACCTTC	CSVDRQGQGGYTF
TRBV21-1	-	TRBJ2-5	-	TGTGCCAGCAGCAAAGGGTGGACGACTAGCGGGGGCAACCAAGAGACCCAGTACTTC	CASSKGWTTSGGNQETQYF
TRBV3-1/TRBV3-2	once	TRBJ2-7	-	TGTGCCAGCAGCCAGACTAGTGGGGGGTCCTACGAGCAGTACTTC	CASSQTSGGSYEQYF
TRBV18	once	TRBJ2-2	-	TGTGCCAGCTCACCACACATTCCCACCGGGGAGCTGTTTTTT	CASSPHIPTGELFF
TRBV2	-	TRBJ1-6	-	TGTGCCAGCAGTGAACGATCGCAGGGTAATTCACCCCTCCACTTT	CASSERSQGNSPLHF
TRBV1	once	TRBJ2-5	-	TGCACCAGCAGCAGATCAGGGGTGCCCCCCGAGGAGACCCAGTACTTC	CTSSRSGVPPEETQYF
TRBV28	few	TRBJ2-1	TRBD1	TGTGCCAGCAGATCGGGACAGGGCTCCTACAATGAGCAGTTCTTC	CASRSGQGSYNEQFF
TRBV28	once	TRBJ2-2	-	TGTGCCAGCAGGCCTATAGTGTTAACCGGGGAGCTGTTTTTT	CASRPIVLTGELFF
TRBV10-3	few	TRBJ2-7	TRBD1	TGTGCCATCAGTTCTCCGGGACAGGGGGTACCCGAGCAGTACTTC	CAISSPGQGVPEQYF
TRBV9	-	TRBJ2-2	TRBD2	TGTGCCAGCAGCGTAGCGGGGGGGCGGACCGGGGAGCTGTTTTTT	CASSVAGGRTGELFF
TRBV9	-	TRBJ2-3	TRBD2	TGTGCCAGCAGCCGAGCGGGGGGGCGTAGGGGCACAGATACGCAGTATTTT	CASSRAGGRRGTDTQYF
TRBV6-5	-	TRBJ1-1	TRBD1	TGTGCCAGCAACACAGGGGGGGGGAGCACTGAAGCTTTCTTT	CASNTGGGSTEAFF
TRBV5-1	-	TRBJ2-7	-	TGCGCCAGCAGCTTCAACTACGAGCAGTACTTC	CASSFNYEQYF
TRBV19	-	TRBJ2-7	TRBD1	TGTGCCAGTAGTATCGGGACAGGGGGTGTCGAGCAGTACTTC	CASSIGTGGVEQYF
TRBV9	-	TRBJ1-6	TRBD1	TGTGCCAGCAGCGTGACAGGGGATAATTCACCCCTCCACTTT	CASSVTGDNSPLHF
TRBV7-5	-	TRBJ2-2	-	TGTGCCAGAAGCTTAACCATCTTAGCGGGGGGGACCATAAACACCGGGGAGCTGTTTTTT	CARSLTILAGGTINTGELFF
TRBV10-3	-	TRBJ2-7	TRBD1	TGTGCCATCAGTACTACAGGGGAAGAGCAGTACTTC	CAISTTGEEQYF
TRBV2	once	TRBJ2-1	TRBD2	TGTGCCAGCACCCGGGCGGGGGGCCATCCCTACAATGAGCAGTTCTTC	CASTRAGGHPYNEQFF
TRBV6-6	-	TRBJ1-1	-	TGTGCCAGCAGTTACCAGGCTGAAGCTTTCTTT	CASSYQAEAFF
TRBV6-1	-	TRBJ2-7	-	TGTGCCAGCAGTGAAGATTTGAGCTCTAGGTACTTC	CASSEDLSSRYF
TRBV29-1	-	TRBJ2-3	-	TGCAGCGTTGATGGGTCTGGGGACACACCTTACGGAGATACGCAGTATTTT	CSVDGSGDTPYGDTQYF
TRBV30	-	TRBJ1-3	TRBD1	TGTGCCTGCGGGACAGGGTCTGTTGGAAACACCATATATTTT	CACGTGSVGNTIYF
TRBV5-4	-	TRBJ1-1	-	TGTGCCAGCAGCTTGAATCCAGGGAACACTGAAGCTTTCTTT	CASSLNPGNTEAFF
TRBV2	-	TRBJ2-7	TRBD2	TGTGCCAGCAGTGAGTCATGGGGGGGACCCTACGAGCAGTACTTC	CASSESWGGPYEQYF
TRBV21-1	-	TRBJ2-7	-	TGTGCCAGCATAGGGACCGGACAGGGGGCTTCCTACGAGCAGTACTTC	CASIGTGQGASYEQYF